This TCR beta chain was obtained from a study of T cell responses to AZD1222 COVID-19 vaccine. General study points: Just a handful of AZD1222 recipients tested seropositive at baseline. Repertoires were obtained solely post-peak T cell response. Spike-specific TCRs gained breadth and depth after people received two AZD1222 doses.

Data came from immunoSEQ multiplex PCR; TCRdb stores just in-frame clones and leaves some out. The sample has 180,000 or so clones; just under 90% are singletons. To note about this clone: The target antigen is unknown.

Material: peripheral blood, obtained 28 days after the second dose of the MenACWY control vaccine. This receptor was taken from an adult who received the MenACWY meningococcal vaccine as a control.

This chain's CDR3 is CATSRGGTGATYPYGYTF. CDR3 nucleotides: TGTGCCACCAGCAGAGGGGGGACAGGGGCCACCTATCCCTATGGCTACACCTTC. The chain employs TRBV15 and TRBJ1-2; 10 nucleotides align to TRBD1. V gave up 1 base and J gave up 4 bases; unmatched junction bases: 12. The CDR3 extends over 18 amino acids. Germline loops: CDR1 LNHNV, CDR2 YYDKDF (reference sequence).